The source of this T cell receptor (beta chain) is a study of T cells after yellow fever vaccination. Looking at the study overall: Low-cell-number fractions underwent preparation using SMART-Seq v4 Ultra Low Input. General study findings and limits: When the response was secondary, it was weaker but reached its peak faster, day 5 versus 15.

This clonotype was recorded many times. Its antigen is not known. The V gene's germline CDR1 is SGHVS and CDR2 FNYEAQ. This CDR3 comprises 17 residues. J lost 2 bases, V lost 1 base, and 10 bases had no gene match. From the 5' RACE reads, TCRdb called clonotypes with MiXCR, one entry per CDR3 protein. The sample carries tens of thousands of distinct CDR3 sequences, about 7% recorded once. The sequences come from CD8+ T cells sorted from PBMCs, collected 15 days after the yellow fever booster vaccination. The chain recombines TRBV7-6 with TRBJ2-5; 7 bases fit TRBD1. This receptor was identified in a man aged 30-40 years who received the YFV17D yellow fever vaccine. Here the CDR3 reads CASSLEPRQGLQETQYF. The CDR3 nucleotides read TGTGCCAGCAGCTTAGAGCCCCGACAGGGATTACAAGAGACCCAGTACTTC.